The 10 T cell receptor beta chains listed next were all sequenced from one sample in a study of cytomegalovirus exposure and HLA in healthy donors. A multiplex PCR was run with 60 Vbeta primers and 13 Jbeta primers. Assay: immunoSEQ multiplex PCR; the TCRdb copy retains only in-frame clones and omits some. The sample includes roughly 140,000 clones, about 70% seen only once; the top ten take about 4.5%. Material: PBMCs. These receptors came from a man aged 55 to 70 in good health and CMV-seronegative.

This clone has just a few counts. The J gene is TRBJ2-4, the V gene TRBV11-2, with D hard to call. V dropped 4 bases and J dropped 4 bases, with 17 bases sitting between them. The germline CDR1 and CDR2 sequences are SGHAT and FQNNGV. The CDR3 runs to 16 residues. CDR3 bases: TGTGCCAGCAGCTCATTGAGAGTTGGGCCTAAAAACATTCAGTACTTC. Its protein is CASSSLRVGPKNIQYF.

The J gene is TRBJ2-3, the V gene TRBV2; possible D gene TRBD2, 6 bases. The V end lost 7 bases, the J end lost 3 bases, and 20 bases lay between the germline ends. Germline V gene data show CDR1 as SNHLY and CDR2 as FYNNEI. CDR3 length: 16 amino acids. DNA of the CDR3: TGTGCCAGCATCTTGGGACTTCTCCTGGGGACAGATACGCAGTATTTT. It codes for CASILGLLLGTDTQYF.

This clone was observed once. The rearrangement joins TRBV5-1 to TRBJ1-4; 9 nucleotides align to TRBD1. CDR1 SGHRS and CDR2 YFSETQ come from the germline V gene. J was trimmed by 8 bases and V by 3 bases; bases with no gene match: 11. This CDR3 is 16 amino acids long. The CDR3 region has the DNA TGCGCCAGCAGCTCGAACCAACAGGGGGCGAGGGAAAAACTGTTTTTT. It yields the protein CASSSNQQGAREKLFF.

The chain carries TRBV15 and TRBJ2-3, with 14 positions matching TRBD2. The CDR3 loop spans 17 amino acids. V shed 1 base, J shed 3 bases, and the junction held 3 bases outside the gene matches. Germline V gene lookup returns CDR1 LNHNV and CDR2 YYDKDF (reference sequence). In nucleotides, the CDR3 is TGTGCCACCAGCAGAGGGGGACTAGCGGGAGCTACAGATACGCAGTATTTT. Amino acid sequence: CATSRGGLAGATDTQYF. The variable domain in full, with the rest retrieved from reference TRBV15 and TRBJ2-3, is DAMVIQNPRYQVTQFGKPVTLSCSQTLNHNVMYWYQQKSSQAPKLLFHYYDKDFNNEADTPDNFQSRRPNTSFCFLDIRSPGLGDTAMYLCATSRGGLAGATDTQYFGPGTRLTVL.

V usage is TRBV6-5 and J usage is TRBJ2-1; TRBD2 aligns across 11 bases. CDR1 and CDR2 from the germline V gene are MNHEY and SVGAGI. V lost 4 bases, J lost 7 bases, and 9 bases stayed unmatched. The CDR3 runs 16 residues. The CDR3 DNA reads as TGTGCCAGCAGTTCCTTAGCGGGAGGGCCGGGGAATGAGCAGTTCTTC. Translated: CASSSLAGGPGNEQFF.

V gene TRBV28 combines with J gene TRBJ2-1; 8 positions match TRBD2. With 3 bases clipped from V and 7 bases from J, the junction kept 8 bases outside the gene matches. Germline assignment: CDR1 MDHEN and CDR2 SYDVKM. This CDR3 region has 15 residues. CDR3 DNA: TGTGCCAGCAGTTTTTTGGGATCGGGGGGGAATGAGCAGTTCTTC. This gives the protein CASSFLGSGGNEQFF.

This clone occurred once. The chain couples TRBV5-1 to TRBJ2-3, with 9 bases fitting TRBD2. With 4 bases clipped from V and 3 bases from J, the junction kept 9 bases outside the gene matches. The CDR3 sequence is 16 residues long. Germline V CDR1 and CDR2: SGHRS, YFSETQ. In nucleotides, the CDR3 is TGCGCCAGCAGCCCTATGATAGCGGGAGAAACAGATACGCAGTATTTT. Amino acid sequence: CASSPMIAGETDTQYF.

The chain is built from TRBV6-1 and TRBJ1-2, with D uncertain. CDR3 size: 15 residues. The V end was cut by 1 base, the J end by 3 bases, with 12 bases between. CDR1 MNHNS and CDR2 SASEGT come from the germline V gene. The CDR3: CASSEGGKAYYGYTF. The CDR3 DNA is TGTGCCAGCAGTGAAGGAGGGAAGGCTTACTATGGCTACACCTTC.

The chain uses TRBV7-8 and TRBJ1-5; a weak D match, TRBD1 (6 bases). The CDR3 runs to 18 residues. Germline lookup yields CDR1 SGHVS and CDR2 FQNEAQ. V lost 0 bases, J lost 0 bases, and 15 bases lay in between. The CDR3 protein is CASSLAILDSYSNQPQHF. As DNA, the CDR3 is TGTGCCAGCAGCTTAGCAATCTTGGACAGTTATAGCAATCAGCCCCAGCATTTT. The variable domain in full, completed from reference TRBV7-8 and TRBJ1-5, reads GAGVSQSPRYKVAKRGQDVALRCDPISGHVSLFWYQQALGQGPEFLTYFQNEAQLDKSGLPSDRFFAERPEGSVSTLKIQRTQQEDSAVYLCASSLAILDSYSNQPQHFGDGTRLSIL.

This chain connects TRBV6-5 to TRBJ2-2, with 8 bases matching TRBD2. V was clipped by 2 bases and J by 4 bases; unmatched bases: 3. CDR3 length: 15 residues. Germline-derived CDR1 and CDR2 are MNHEY and SVGAGI. CDR3 bases: TGTGCCAGCAGTTACCGGGGACTAGGCACCGGGGAGCTGTTTTTT. Its translation: CASSYRGLGTGELFF.